The TCR beta chain under discussion was sequenced for a study of cytotoxic CD8 clonotypes in ibrutinib-treated CLL. Profiling relied on immunoSEQ multiplex PCR, and the TCRdb table lists in-frame clones only, not all of them. The sample lists more than 50,000 clones; less than 75% were seen once. Sequences were derived from PBMCs, sampled after 12 months of ibrutinib treatment. This clonotype was obtained from a human donor with chronic lymphocytic leukemia.

The CDR3 spells CASSLWDRGGNEQFF. CDR3 nucleotides: TGTGCCAGCAGTTTATGGGACAGGGGCGGGAATGAGCAGTTCTTC. J is TRBJ2-1 and V is TRBV28, with 9 bases matching TRBD1. Germline V gene sequence: CDR1 MDHEN, CDR2 SYDVKM. This CDR3 contains 15 residues. V gave up 0 bases and J gave up 7 bases; unmatched junction bases: 4.